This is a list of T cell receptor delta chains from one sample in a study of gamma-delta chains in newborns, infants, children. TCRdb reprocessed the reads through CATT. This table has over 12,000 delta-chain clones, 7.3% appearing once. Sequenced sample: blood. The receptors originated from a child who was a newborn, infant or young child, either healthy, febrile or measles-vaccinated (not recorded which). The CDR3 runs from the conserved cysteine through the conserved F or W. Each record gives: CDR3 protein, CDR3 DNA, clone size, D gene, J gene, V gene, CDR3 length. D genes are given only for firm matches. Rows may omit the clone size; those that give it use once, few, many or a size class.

CDR3aa: CACDSLWGIRGGDTRQMFF
CDR3nt: TGTGCCTGTGACTCACTCTGGGGGATACGCGGCGGGGACACCCGACAGATGTTTTTC
abundance: -
d_gene: TRDD3
j_gene: TRDJ3
v_gene: TRDV2
len: 19

CDR3aa: CACDTLGGILTAQLFF
CDR3nt: TGTGCCTGTGACACCTTGGGGGGAATTCTGACAGCACAACTCTTCTTT
abundance: -
d_gene: -
j_gene: TRDJ2
v_gene: TRDV2
len: 16

CDR3aa: CACDAGGYAWDTRQMFF
CDR3nt: TGTGCCTGTGACGCTGGGGGATACGCCTGGGACACCCGACAGATGTTTTTC
abundance: -
d_gene: TRDD3
j_gene: TRDJ3
v_gene: TRDV2
len: 17

CDR3aa: CACDRLGDTRKAAQLFF
CDR3nt: TGTGCCTGTGACAGACTGGGGGATACGCGGAAGGCAGCACAACTCTTCTTT
abundance: -
d_gene: TRDD3
j_gene: TRDJ2
v_gene: TRDV2
len: 17

CDR3aa: CALGTLLPTGTVRGSSWDTRQMFF
CDR3nt: TGTGCTCTTGGGACCCTCCTTCCTACGGGTACTGTACGTGGTAGCTCCTGGGACACCCGACAGATGTTTTTC
abundance: -
d_gene: TRDD2
j_gene: TRDJ3
v_gene: TRDV1
len: 24

CDR3aa: CACDTAERGRWDTRQMFF
CDR3nt: TGTGCCTGTGACACGGCGGAGCGGGGTAGATGGGACACCCGACAGATGTTTTTC
abundance: few
d_gene: -
j_gene: TRDJ3
v_gene: TRDV2
len: 18

CDR3aa: CACDTGWGKSWDTRQMFF
CDR3nt: TGTGCCTGTGACACAGGCTGGGGTAAGTCCTGGGACACCCGACAGATGTTTTTC
abundance: few
d_gene: -
j_gene: TRDJ3
v_gene: TRDV2
len: 18

CDR3aa: CACDTVLGDNRSRDTRQMFF
CDR3nt: TGTGCCTGTGACACCGTACTGGGGGATAATCGCTCCAGGGACACCCGACAGATGTTTTTC
abundance: few
d_gene: TRDD3
j_gene: TRDJ3
v_gene: TRDV2
len: 20

CDR3aa: CACDTVLGDTRPSSWGTRQMFF
CDR3nt: TGTGCCTGTGACACCGTACTGGGGGATACGCGCCCGAGCTCCTGGGGCACCCGACAGATGTTTTTC
abundance: -
d_gene: TRDD3
j_gene: TRDJ3
v_gene: TRDV2
len: 22

CDR3aa: CACDKWGMTAQLFF
CDR3nt: TGTGCCTGTGACAAATGGGGGATGACAGCACAACTCTTCTTT
abundance: many
d_gene: TRDD3
j_gene: TRDJ2
v_gene: TRDV2
len: 14

CDR3aa: CACDTGGYLSSWDTRQMFF
CDR3nt: TGTGCCTGTGACACTGGGGGATACCTGAGCTCCTGGGACACCCGACAGATGTTTTTC
abundance: medium-sized
d_gene: TRDD3
j_gene: TRDJ3
v_gene: TRDV2
len: 19

CDR3aa: CACEGLGDSSWDTRQMFF
CDR3nt: TGTGCCTGTGAAGGACTGGGGGATAGCTCCTGGGACACCCGACAGATGTTTTTC
abundance: -
d_gene: TRDD3
j_gene: TRDJ3
v_gene: TRDV2
len: 18

CDR3aa: CSASAPTGGYDQLIF
CDR3nt: TGTTCCGCAAGCGCCCCTACTGGGGGATACGATCAACTCATCTTT
abundance: -
d_gene: TRDD3
j_gene: TRDJ1
v_gene: TRAV29/DV5
len: 15

CDR3aa: CAFTGGYADKLIF
CDR3nt: TGTGCCTTTACTGGGGGGTACGCCGATAAACTCATCTTT
abundance: few
d_gene: TRDD3
j_gene: TRDJ1
v_gene: TRDV3
len: 13

CDR3aa: CACDTGTYSSRDTRQMFF
CDR3nt: TGTGCCTGTGACACCGGTACATACAGCTCCCGGGACACCCGACAGATGTTTTTC
abundance: -
d_gene: -
j_gene: TRDJ3
v_gene: TRDV2
len: 18

CDR3aa: CACDTVLGDTWDTRQMFF
CDR3nt: TGTGCCTGTGACACCGTACTGGGGGATACCTGGGACACCCGACAGATGTTTTTC
abundance: hyperexpanded
d_gene: TRDD3
j_gene: TRDJ3
v_gene: TRDV2
len: 18

CDR3aa: CACDTTGGYSSSWDTRQMFF
CDR3nt: TGTGCCTGTGACACAACTGGGGGATATTCGAGCTCCTGGGACACCCGACAGATGTTTTTC
abundance: -
d_gene: TRDD3
j_gene: TRDJ3
v_gene: TRDV2
len: 20

CDR3aa: CACDTLRTGVYTSSWDTRQMFF
CDR3nt: TGTGCCTGTGACACCCTACGCACTGGGGTATACACCAGCTCCTGGGACACCCGACAGATGTTTTTC
abundance: -
d_gene: TRDD3
j_gene: TRDJ3
v_gene: TRDV2
len: 22

CDR3aa: CACDGGSVYTDKLIF
CDR3nt: TGTGCCTGTGACGGGGGATCGGTGTACACCGATAAGCTCATCTTT
abundance: few
d_gene: TRDD3
j_gene: TRDJ1
v_gene: TRDV2
len: 15

CDR3aa: CACDTVWGISSWDTRQMFF
CDR3nt: TGTGCCTGTGACACCGTCTGGGGGATAAGCTCCTGGGACACCCGACAGATGTTTTTC
abundance: many
d_gene: TRDD3
j_gene: TRDJ3
v_gene: TRDV2
len: 19

CDR3aa: CACDPLNTGGYALTAQLFF
CDR3nt: TGTGCCTGTGACCCCCTCAATACTGGGGGATACGCTTTGACAGCACAACTCTTCTTT
abundance: -
d_gene: TRDD3
j_gene: TRDJ2
v_gene: TRDV2
len: 19

CDR3aa: CACDKYWGSSWDTRQMFF
CDR3nt: TGTGCCTGTGACAAATACTGGGGGAGCTCCTGGGACACCCGACAGATGTTTTTC
abundance: -
d_gene: TRDD3
j_gene: TRDJ3
v_gene: TRDV2
len: 18

CDR3aa: CACDKVLGGYSSWDTRQMFF
CDR3nt: TGTGCCTGTGACAAAGTACTGGGGGGCTATAGCTCCTGGGACACCCGACAGATGTTTTTC
abundance: many
d_gene: TRDD3
j_gene: TRDJ3
v_gene: TRDV2
len: 20

CDR3aa: CACDTVWGSSWDTRQMFF
CDR3nt: TGTGCCTGTGACACCGTTTGGGGGAGCTCCTGGGACACCCGACAGATGTTTTTC
abundance: medium-sized
d_gene: TRDD3
j_gene: TRDJ3
v_gene: TRDV2
len: 18

CDR3aa: CASDEVLGDPWDTRQMFF
CDR3nt: TGTGCCTCCGACGAAGTACTGGGGGATCCGTGGGACACCCGACAGATGTTTTTC
abundance: few
d_gene: TRDD3
j_gene: TRDJ3
v_gene: TRDV2
len: 18

CDR3aa: CACDTVPLLGDTGHTDKLIF
CDR3nt: TGTGCCTGTGACACCGTACCCTTACTGGGGGATACGGGGCACACCGATAAACTCATCTTT
abundance: few
d_gene: TRDD3
j_gene: TRDJ1
v_gene: TRDV2
len: 20

CDR3aa: CACDRLGGSSWDTRQMFF
CDR3nt: TGTGCCTGTGACCGGTTGGGGGGAAGCTCCTGGGACACCCGACAGATGTTTTTC
abundance: -
d_gene: -
j_gene: TRDJ3
v_gene: TRDV2
len: 18

CDR3aa: CACEQLRDTHSWDTRQMFF
CDR3nt: TGTGCCTGTGAGCAGCTGAGGGATACTCACTCCTGGGACACCCGACAGATGTTTTTC
abundance: few
d_gene: TRDD3
j_gene: TRDJ3
v_gene: TRDV2
len: 19

CDR3aa: CACDTAGYGLSWDTRQMFF
CDR3nt: TGTGCCTGTGACACCGCGGGATATGGGCTATCCTGGGACACCCGACAGATGTTTTTC
abundance: many
d_gene: -
j_gene: TRDJ3
v_gene: TRDV2
len: 19

CDR3aa: CACDPPTGGQISSWDTRQMFF
CDR3nt: TGTGCCTGTGACCCCCCCACCGGGGGACAGATCAGCTCCTGGGACACCCGACAGATGTTTTTC
abundance: -
d_gene: -
j_gene: TRDJ3
v_gene: TRDV2
len: 21

CDR3aa: CACDTVGDFWDTRQMFF
CDR3nt: TGTGCCTGTGACACCGTGGGGGATTTTTGGGACACCCGACAGATGTTTTTC
abundance: many
d_gene: TRDD3
j_gene: TRDJ3
v_gene: TRDV2
len: 17

CDR3aa: CACDTGLGDLTAQLFF
CDR3nt: TGCGCCTGTGACACCGGACTGGGGGACCTGACAGCACAACTCTTCTTT
abundance: -
d_gene: TRDD3
j_gene: TRDJ2
v_gene: TRDV2
len: 16

CDR3aa: CACDYWGPSSWDTRQTFF
CDR3nt: TGTGCCTGTGACTACTGGGGTCCCAGCTCCTGGGACACCCGACAGACGTTTTTC
abundance: -
d_gene: TRDD3
j_gene: TRDJ3
v_gene: TRDV2
len: 18

CDR3aa: CACDVLGKTDKLIF
CDR3nt: TGTGCCTGTGACGTACTGGGTAAGACCGATAAACTCATCTTT
abundance: few
d_gene: -
j_gene: TRDJ1
v_gene: TRDV2
len: 14

CDR3aa: CACDYWGTELTAQLFF
CDR3nt: TGTGCCTGTGACTACTGGGGGACAGAATTGACAGCACAACTCTTCTTT
abundance: few
d_gene: TRDD3
j_gene: TRDJ2
v_gene: TRDV2
len: 16

CDR3aa: CACDTEDTLTAQLFF
CDR3nt: TGTGCCTGTGACACCGAGGATACTTTGACAGCACAACTCTTCTTT
abundance: medium-sized
d_gene: -
j_gene: TRDJ2
v_gene: TRDV2
len: 15

CDR3aa: CACDSLTALTDKLIF
CDR3nt: TGTGCCTGTGACTCCCTTACCGCGCTCACCGATAAACTCATCTTT
abundance: many
d_gene: -
j_gene: TRDJ1
v_gene: TRDV2
len: 15

CDR3aa: CASYTDKLIF
CDR3nt: TGTGCCTCCTACACCGATAAACTCATCTTT
abundance: medium-sized
d_gene: -
j_gene: TRDJ1
v_gene: TRDV3
len: 10

CDR3aa: CACDTLGELSSWDTRQMFF
CDR3nt: TGTGCCTGTGATACCCTGGGGGAGCTTAGCTCCTGGGACACCCGACAGATGTTTTTC
abundance: -
d_gene: TRDD3
j_gene: TRDJ3
v_gene: TRDV2
len: 19

CDR3aa: CALGELGDLTAQLFF
CDR3nt: TGTGCACTTGGGGAACTGGGGGATTTGACAGCACAACTCTTCTTT
abundance: -
d_gene: TRDD3
j_gene: TRDJ2
v_gene: TRDV1
len: 15

CDR3aa: CACDALGDRWDTRQMFF
CDR3nt: TGTGCCTGTGACGCTCTGGGGGATAGGTGGGACACCCGACAGATGTTTTTC
abundance: -
d_gene: TRDD3
j_gene: TRDJ3
v_gene: TRDV2
len: 17

CDR3aa: CACDTIGLLGDTTDKLIF
CDR3nt: TGTGCCTGTGACACAATCGGGTTACTGGGGGATACCACCGATAAACTCATCTTT
abundance: -
d_gene: TRDD3
j_gene: TRDJ1
v_gene: TRDV2
len: 18

CDR3aa: CAFLRGGHTDKLIF
CDR3nt: TGTGCCTTTCTCCGTGGGGGACACACCGATAAACTCATCTTT
abundance: few
d_gene: TRDD3
j_gene: TRDJ1
v_gene: TRDV3
len: 14

CDR3aa: CALGELGGLHSALTAQLFF
CDR3nt: TGTGCTCTTGGGGAATTGGGGGGGCTACACTCCGCTTTGACAGCACAACTCTTCTTT
abundance: -
d_gene: -
j_gene: TRDJ2
v_gene: TRDV1
len: 19

CDR3aa: CAFSPQLGDMLTAQLFF
CDR3nt: TGTGCCTTCTCTCCTCAACTGGGGGATATGTTGACAGCACAACTCTTCTTT
abundance: few
d_gene: TRDD3
j_gene: TRDJ2
v_gene: TRDV3
len: 17

CDR3aa: CACDTVLGYSWDTRQMFF
CDR3nt: TGTGCCTGTGACACGGTACTGGGGTACTCCTGGGACACCCGACAGATGTTTTTC
abundance: few
d_gene: TRDD3
j_gene: TRDJ3
v_gene: TRDV2
len: 18

CDR3aa: CACDTVGESSWDTRQMFF
CDR3nt: TGTGCCTGTGACACCGTTGGCGAAAGCTCCTGGGACACCCGACAGATGTTTTTC
abundance: -
d_gene: -
j_gene: TRDJ3
v_gene: TRDV2
len: 18

CDR3aa: CACDTVNWGIRSWDTRQMFF
CDR3nt: TGTGCCTGTGACACCGTAAACTGGGGGATACGCTCCTGGGACACCCGACAGATGTTTTTC
abundance: -
d_gene: TRDD3
j_gene: TRDJ3
v_gene: TRDV2
len: 20

CDR3aa: CACDILGDTPWDTRQMFF
CDR3nt: TGTGCCTGTGACATACTGGGGGATACGCCCTGGGACACCCGACAGATGTTTTTC
abundance: medium-sized
d_gene: TRDD3
j_gene: TRDJ3
v_gene: TRDV2
len: 18

CDR3aa: CACDTGGPFSWDTRQMFF
CDR3nt: TGTGCCTGTGACACGGGCGGGCCATTTTCCTGGGACACCCGACAGATGTTTTTC
abundance: -
d_gene: -
j_gene: TRDJ3
v_gene: TRDV2
len: 18

CDR3aa: CACDTVGGYLSWDTRQMFF
CDR3nt: TGTGCCTGTGACACCGTCGGGGGATACTTATCCTGGGACACCCGACAGATGTTTTTC
abundance: -
d_gene: TRDD3
j_gene: TRDJ3
v_gene: TRDV2
len: 19

CDR3aa: CACDYTGGSSWDTRQMFF
CDR3nt: TGTGCCTGTGATTATACTGGGGGAAGCTCCTGGGACACCCGACAGATGTTTTTC
abundance: -
d_gene: TRDD3
j_gene: TRDJ3
v_gene: TRDV2
len: 18

CDR3aa: CACDTLGGSLTAQLFF
CDR3nt: TGTGCCTGTGACACACTTGGGGGGTCTTTGACAGCACAACTCTTCTTT
abundance: few
d_gene: -
j_gene: TRDJ2
v_gene: TRDV2
len: 16

CDR3aa: CACDTVLGGLSSWDTRQMFF
CDR3nt: TGTGCCTGTGACACTGTACTGGGGGGCCTCAGCTCCTGGGACACCCGACAGATGTTTTTC
abundance: few
d_gene: TRDD3
j_gene: TRDJ3
v_gene: TRDV2
len: 20

CDR3aa: CACDTLDTHALTAQLFF
CDR3nt: TGTGCCTGCGACACTTTGGATACACACGCTTTGACAGCACAACTCTTCTTT
abundance: -
d_gene: -
j_gene: TRDJ2
v_gene: TRDV2
len: 17

CDR3aa: CACDSTGGPSSWDTRQMFF
CDR3nt: TGTGCCTGTGACAGTACTGGGGGACCAAGCTCCTGGGACACCCGACAGATGTTTTTC
abundance: many
d_gene: TRDD3
j_gene: TRDJ3
v_gene: TRDV2
len: 19

CDR3aa: CACDPLEGLGDKPQTSWDTRQMFF
CDR3nt: TGTGCCTGTGACCCCCTGGAAGGACTGGGGGATAAACCCCAAACCTCCTGGGACACCCGACAGATGTTTTTC
abundance: few
d_gene: TRDD3
j_gene: TRDJ3
v_gene: TRDV2
len: 24

CDR3aa: CACDTVLGDTRPPYTDKVIF
CDR3nt: TGTGCCTGTGACACCGTACTGGGGGATACGCGGCCTCCGTACACCGATAAAGTCATCTTT
abundance: -
d_gene: TRDD3
j_gene: TRDJ1
v_gene: TRDV2
len: 20

CDR3aa: CACDTVGDTTAQLFF
CDR3nt: TGTGCCTGTGACACCGTGGGGGATACGACAGCACAACTCTTCTTT
abundance: medium-sized
d_gene: TRDD3
j_gene: TRDJ2
v_gene: TRDV2
len: 15

CDR3aa: CACDTTGDNWDTRQMFF
CDR3nt: TGTGCCTGTGACACGACTGGGGATAACTGGGACACCCGACAGATGTTTTTC
abundance: -
d_gene: TRDD3
j_gene: TRDJ3
v_gene: TRDV2
len: 17